This TCR beta chain was profiled in a study of cytomegalovirus exposure and HLA in healthy donors. General study points: Through in vitro validation, three CMV-associated chains were shown to be specific for CMV antigens. The study listed about 150 cytomegalovirus-associated TCR beta chains.

Concerning this clone: Its antigen is still unknown.

V was clipped by 0 bases and J by 5 bases, with 8 bases between them. Germline values: CDR1 SGHRS, CDR2 YFSETQ. This CDR3 is 13 amino acids long. TCRdb keeps only in-frame clones here, not all; method: immunoSEQ multiplex PCR. There are just under 150,000 clones in the sample; roughly 89% occur only once, and 4.5% lies in the top ten. This TCR came from a man between 18 and 29 years old in good health and CMV-seropositive. The rearrangement joins TRBV5-1 to TRBJ1-1, with D possibly being TRBD1 (6 bases). Sequencing was done on a sample of PBMCs. For the CDR3, the DNA is TGCGCCAGCAGCTTGGAGGGGGTTACTGAAGCTTTCTTT. This codes for CASSLEGVTEAFF. Variable domain in full (rest from reference TRBV5-1 and TRBJ1-1): KAGVTQTPRYLIKTRGQQVTLSCSPISGHRSVSWYQQTPGQGLQFLFEYFSETQRNKGNFPGRFSGRQFSNSRSEMNVSTLELGDSALYLCASSLEGVTEAFFGQGTRLTVV.